This T cell receptor (beta chain) appears in the sequencing data of a study of beta chain features in type 1 diabetes. Concerning this clone: Its target is unknown.

Study results and caveats: Researchers report that Type 1 diabetes patients had moderately but significantly shorter TCRB CDR3s across all four CD4+ subsets.

Expressed TCRB transcripts were sequenced after all isolated RNA was converted to cDNA. TCRdb's copy holds only in-frame clones and misses some; the assay was immunoSEQ multiplex PCR. The sample consists of almost 350,000 clones, 9.3% of them appearing once. Germline CDR1 KGHSH, CDR2 LQKENI. V was clipped by 0 bases and J by 5 bases, with 13 bases between them. This CDR3 spans 15 amino acids. The sample consisted of central memory CD4+ T cells from blood. The chain recombines TRBV18 with TRBJ1-1; D might be TRBD1 (5 bases). The source of this sequence is a young man with type 1 diabetes. Here the CDR3 reads CASSPPQGGGTEAFF. The CDR3, as DNA: TGTGCCAGCTCACCACCCCAGGGTGGAGGAACTGAAGCTTTCTTT.